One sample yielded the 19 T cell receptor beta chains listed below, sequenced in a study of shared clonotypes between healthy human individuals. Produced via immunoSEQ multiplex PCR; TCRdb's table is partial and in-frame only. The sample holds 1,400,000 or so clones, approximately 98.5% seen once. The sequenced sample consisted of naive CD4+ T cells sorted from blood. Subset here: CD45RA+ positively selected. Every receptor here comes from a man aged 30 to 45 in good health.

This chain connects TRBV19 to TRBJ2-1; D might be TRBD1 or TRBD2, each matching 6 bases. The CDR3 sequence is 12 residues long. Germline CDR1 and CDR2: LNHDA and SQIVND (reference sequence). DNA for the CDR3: TGTGCTGCTCGGGGGCCCTACAATGAGCAGTTCTTC. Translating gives CAARGPYNEQFF.

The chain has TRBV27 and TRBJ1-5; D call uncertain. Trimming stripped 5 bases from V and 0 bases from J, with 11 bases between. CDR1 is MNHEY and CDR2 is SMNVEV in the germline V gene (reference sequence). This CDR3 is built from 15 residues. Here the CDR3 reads CASSKLANSNQPQHF. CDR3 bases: TGTGCCAGCAGTAAACTGGCTAATAGCAATCAGCCCCAGCATTTT.

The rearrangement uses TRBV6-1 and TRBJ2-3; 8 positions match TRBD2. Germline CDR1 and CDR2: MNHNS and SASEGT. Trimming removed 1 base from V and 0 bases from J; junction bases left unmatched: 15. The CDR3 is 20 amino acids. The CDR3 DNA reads TGTGCCAGCAGTGAAGATCGAGCGGGAGAGGCTCAAGCTAGCACAGATACGCAGTATTTT. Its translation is CASSEDRAGEAQASTDTQYF.

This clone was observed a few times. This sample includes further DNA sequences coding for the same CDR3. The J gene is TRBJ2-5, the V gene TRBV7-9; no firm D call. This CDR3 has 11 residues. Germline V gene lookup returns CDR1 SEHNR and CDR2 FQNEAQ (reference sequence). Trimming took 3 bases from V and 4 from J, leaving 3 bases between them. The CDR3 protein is CASSFGETQYF. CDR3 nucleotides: TGTGCCAGCAGCTTTGGAGAGACCCAGTACTTC.

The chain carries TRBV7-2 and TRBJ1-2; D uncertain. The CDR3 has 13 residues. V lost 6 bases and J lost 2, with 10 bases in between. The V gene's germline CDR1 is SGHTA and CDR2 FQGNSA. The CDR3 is CASSFDNNYGYTF. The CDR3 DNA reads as TGTGCCAGCAGTTTCGACAACAACTATGGCTACACCTTC.

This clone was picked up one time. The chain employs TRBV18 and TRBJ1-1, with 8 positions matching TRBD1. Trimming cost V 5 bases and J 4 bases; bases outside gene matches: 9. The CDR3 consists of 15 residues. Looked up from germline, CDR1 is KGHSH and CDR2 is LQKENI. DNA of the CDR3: TGTGCCAGCTCATTCGGACAGGGTCGGACCACTGAAGCTTTCTTT. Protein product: CASSFGQGRTTEAFF.

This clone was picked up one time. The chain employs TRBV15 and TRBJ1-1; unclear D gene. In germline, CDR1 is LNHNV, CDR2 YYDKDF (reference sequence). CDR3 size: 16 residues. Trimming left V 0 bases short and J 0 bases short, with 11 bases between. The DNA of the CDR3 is TGTGCCACCAGCAGAGACTTCGATACTTTGAACACTGAAGCTTTCTTT. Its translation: CATSRDFDTLNTEAFF.

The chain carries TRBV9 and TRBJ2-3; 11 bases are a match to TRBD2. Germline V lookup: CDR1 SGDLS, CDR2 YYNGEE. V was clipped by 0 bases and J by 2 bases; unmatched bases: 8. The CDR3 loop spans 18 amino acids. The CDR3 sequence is CASSVALAGGPLTDTQYF. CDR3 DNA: TGTGCCAGCAGCGTAGCTCTAGCGGGAGGCCCACTCACAGATACGCAGTATTTT.

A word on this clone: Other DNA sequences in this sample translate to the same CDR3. Here the CDR3 reads CSARTETQYF. DNA for the CDR3: TGCAGTGCTCGGACAGAGACCCAGTACTTC. The gene calls are TRBV20-1 and TRBJ2-5; D remains ambiguous. The germline gives CDR1 DFQATT, CDR2 SNEGSKA (reference sequence). Trimming left V 5 bases short and J 4 bases short, with 5 bases between. The CDR3 is 10 amino acids.

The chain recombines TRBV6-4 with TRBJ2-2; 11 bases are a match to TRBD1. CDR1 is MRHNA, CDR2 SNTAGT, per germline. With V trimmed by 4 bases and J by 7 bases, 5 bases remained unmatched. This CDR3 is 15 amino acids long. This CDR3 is CASSAGQGAIGELFF. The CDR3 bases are TGTGCCAGCAGTGCCGGACAGGGGGCCATCGGGGAGCTGTTTTTT.

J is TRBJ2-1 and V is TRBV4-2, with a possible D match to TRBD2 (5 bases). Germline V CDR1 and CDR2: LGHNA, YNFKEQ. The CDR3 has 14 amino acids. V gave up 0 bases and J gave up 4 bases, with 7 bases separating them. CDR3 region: CASSQDRGYNEQFF. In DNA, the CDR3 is TGTGCCAGCAGCCAAGATCGCGGGTACAATGAGCAGTTCTTC.

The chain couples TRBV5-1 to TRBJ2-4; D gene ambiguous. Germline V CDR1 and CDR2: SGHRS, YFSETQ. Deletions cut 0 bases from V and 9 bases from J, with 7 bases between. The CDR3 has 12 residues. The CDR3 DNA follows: TGCGCCAGCAGCTTGGACAAGGGCATTCAGTACTTC. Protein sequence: CASSLDKGIQYF.

CDR3 bases: TGTGCCAGCAGAAATACCTACGAGCAGTACTTC. Translating it yields CASRNTYEQYF. The chain is built from TRBV28 and TRBJ2-7, with unresolved D. The germline V and J ends were trimmed by 6 bases and 2 bases, with 5 bases remaining between them. CDR1 is MDHEN and CDR2 is SYDVKM in the germline V gene. The CDR3 extends over 11 amino acids.

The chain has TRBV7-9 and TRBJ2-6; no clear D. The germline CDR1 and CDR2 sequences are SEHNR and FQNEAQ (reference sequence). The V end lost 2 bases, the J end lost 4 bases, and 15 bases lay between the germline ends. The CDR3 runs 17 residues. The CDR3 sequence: CASSLSQEPSGANVLTF. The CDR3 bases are TGTGCCAGCAGCTTATCTCAGGAACCCTCGGGGGCCAACGTCCTGACTTTC.

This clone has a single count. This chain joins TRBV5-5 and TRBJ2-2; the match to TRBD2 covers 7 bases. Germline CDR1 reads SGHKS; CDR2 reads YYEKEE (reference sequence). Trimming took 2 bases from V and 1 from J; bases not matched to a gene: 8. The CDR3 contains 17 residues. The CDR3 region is CASSLVLAHLNTGELFF. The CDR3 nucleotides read TGTGCCAGCAGCTTAGTACTAGCGCATCTGAACACCGGGGAGCTGTTTTTT.

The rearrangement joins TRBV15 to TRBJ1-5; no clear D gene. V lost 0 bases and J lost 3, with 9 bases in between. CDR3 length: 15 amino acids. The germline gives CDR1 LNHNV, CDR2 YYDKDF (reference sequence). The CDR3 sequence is CATSRDVGANQPQHF. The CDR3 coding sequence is TGTGCCACCAGCAGAGATGTAGGCGCCAATCAGCCCCAGCATTTT.

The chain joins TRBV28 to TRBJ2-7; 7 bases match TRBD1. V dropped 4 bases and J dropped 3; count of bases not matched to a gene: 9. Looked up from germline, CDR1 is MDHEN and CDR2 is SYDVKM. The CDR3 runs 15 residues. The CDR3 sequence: CASSSPGTVIYEQYF. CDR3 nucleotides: TGTGCCAGCAGTTCTCCGGGGACAGTAATCTACGAGCAGTACTTC.

The DNA for the CDR3 is TGCGCCAGCAGCCAAGAAAGCGGGTTGGGGGCCCGACAGCCCCAGCATTTT. It codes for CASSQESGLGARQPQHF. V is TRBV4-1 and J is TRBJ1-5; D is possibly TRBD1 (6 bases). Germline values: CDR1 MGHRA, CDR2 YSYEKL. This CDR3 spans 17 amino acids. V lost 0 bases and J 7 bases, leaving 19 bases between the germline ends.

CDR3 bases: TGTGCCAGCAGTAAAGGCCTTGGGACAGGGGTCACTGAAGCTTTCTTT. Its translation: CASSKGLGTGVTEAFF. The rearrangement links TRBV6-1 to TRBJ1-1; 10 nucleotides line up with TRBD1. CDR1 is MNHNS, CDR2 SASEGT, per germline. This CDR3 is 16 amino acids long. J gave up 4 bases and V 5 bases, and 10 bases lay outside the gene matches.